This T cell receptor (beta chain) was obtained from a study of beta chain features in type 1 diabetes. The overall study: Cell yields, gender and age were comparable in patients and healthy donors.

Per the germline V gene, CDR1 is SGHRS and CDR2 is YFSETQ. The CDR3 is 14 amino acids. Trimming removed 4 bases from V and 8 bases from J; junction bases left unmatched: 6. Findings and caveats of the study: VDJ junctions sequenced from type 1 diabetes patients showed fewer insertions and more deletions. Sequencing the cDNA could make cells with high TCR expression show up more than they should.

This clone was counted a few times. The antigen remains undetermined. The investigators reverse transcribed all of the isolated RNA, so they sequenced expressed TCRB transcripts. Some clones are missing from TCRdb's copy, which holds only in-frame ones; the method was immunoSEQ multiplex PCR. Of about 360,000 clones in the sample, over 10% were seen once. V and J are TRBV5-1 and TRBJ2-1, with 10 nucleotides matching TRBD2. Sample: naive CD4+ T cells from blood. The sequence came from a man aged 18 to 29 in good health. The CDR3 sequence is CASSAAGGFDEQFF. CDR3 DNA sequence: TGCGCCAGCAGCGCAGCGGGAGGGTTCGATGAGCAGTTCTTC.